The 31 T cell receptor beta chains below were found in one sample sequenced in a study of post-analysis software for immune sequencing data. Points from the study as a whole: When patients were compared with controls, 4 or 5 TRBV segments were more frequent, TRBV5-6, TRBV5-1 and TRBV20-1 among them.

Their antigen targets remain unknown. Sequencing libraries made from TCR beta cDNA carried unique molecular identifiers. Via MiXCR, TCRdb re-called the PCR reads, giving one row per CDR3 protein. The sample carries 170,000 or so distinct CDR3 sequences, 25% to 35% recorded once. Sequencing was performed on blood. Every receptor here comes from a girl aged 10-17 years with multiple sclerosis.

With respect to this clonotype: A much larger clone differs by one base, so this may be a read error. CDR3 protein: CACSRNRQGDYGYTF. CDR3 DNA sequence: TGTGCCTGCAGCAGGAACAGACAGGGGGACTATGGCTACACCTTC. The V call is TRBV7-6, the J call TRBJ1-2; TRBD1 matches at 9 bases. This CDR3 spans 15 amino acids. Per germline, CDR1 SGHVS and CDR2 FNYEAQ.

This chain uses TRBV29-1 with TRBJ2-1; D may be TRBD1 or TRBD2 (6 bases each). Germline V gene data show CDR1 as SQVTM and CDR2 as ANQGSEA. The CDR3 is 13 residues long. Trimming left V 5 bases short and J 8 bases short, with 16 bases between. The CDR3 nucleotides are TGCAGCGTTTGGGGGGCGATCAGGGATGAGCAGTTCTTC. It encodes CSVWGAIRDEQFF.

J is TRBJ1-1 and V is TRBV7-9; unclear D gene. Germline values: CDR1 SEHNR, CDR2 FQNEAQ (reference sequence). Trimming shortened V by 5 bases and J by 11 bases, and 12 bases separated the two germline ends. CDR3 length: 11 residues. CDR3 DNA: TGTGCCAGCAGCCTCGAATCTGTGGCTTTCTTT. The encoded protein is CASSLESVAFF.

This clonotype was detected ten times or more. The chain employs TRBV20-1 and TRBJ2-7; D gene unclear. Germline V CDR1 and CDR2: DFQATT, SNEGSKA (reference sequence). Between the trimmed V and J ends, which lost 5 bases and 0 bases, there was a span of 14 bases. The CDR3 length is 14 residues. The CDR3 is CSAHPIGVSYEQYF. CDR3 in DNA: TGCAGTGCTCATCCGATTGGGGTCTCCTACGAGCAGTACTTC.

This clonotype was detected ten times or more. The chain uses TRBV29-1 and TRBJ2-1, with a tentative D call TRBD1 (6 bases). CDR3 size: 14 residues. Germline V lookup: CDR1 SQVTM, CDR2 ANQGSEA. Trimming shortened V by 8 bases and J by 9 bases, and 23 bases separated the two germline ends. The DNA for the CDR3 is TGCAGCCCCGAACGGGACATCACGGTCGGTGAGCAGTTCTTC. Residues: CSPERDITVGEQFF.

This sequence joins TRBV5-1 and TRBJ1-1, with D possibly matching TRBD1 (5 bases). Trimming cost V 3 bases and J 4 bases, with 13 bases left between them. CDR3 length: 14 amino acids. Per the germline V gene, CDR1 is SGHRS and CDR2 is YFSETQ. The CDR3 DNA follows: TGCGCCAGCAGCTGGGCAGGGAGTAGCACTGAAGCTTTCTTT. The encoded protein is CASSWAGSSTEAFF.

This clonotype was observed at least ten times. This CDR3 is CASSFGGGYTF. DNA of the CDR3: TGTGCCAGCAGCTTTGGGGGCGGCTACACCTTC. The chain employs TRBV5-5 and TRBJ1-2; a weak D match, TRBD1 (6 bases). The CDR3 extends over 11 amino acids. Trimming pared 2 bases from V and 8 bases from J, leaving 7 bases between. CDR1 is SGHKS, CDR2 YYEKEE, per germline (reference sequence).

This clonotype was counted only a few times. Just one base apart from a much larger clone, this may be a read error. The chain combines TRBV20-1 with TRBJ2-1, with D perhaps given as TRBD1 or TRBD2 (5 bases each). CDR3 size: 15 residues. CDR1 is DFQATT, CDR2 SNEGSKA, per germline (reference sequence). CDR3 nucleotide sequence: TGCGGTGCCGAGTACCCGGGACCTCCATACAATGAGCAGTTCTTC. Amino acid sequence: CGAEYPGPPYNEQFF.

This clonotype came up once. The rearrangement links TRBV3-1 to TRBJ2-2; 8 nucleotides line up with TRBD2. After removal of 1 base from V and 8 bases from J, the junction contained 3 bases not matched to a gene. The CDR3 has 14 residues. Germline loops: CDR1 LGHDT, CDR2 YNNKEL (reference sequence). The CDR3 here is CASSQGLARGELFF. The CDR3 coding sequence is TGTGCCAGCAGCCAAGGACTAGCGAGGGGGGAGCTGTTTTTT.

The rearrangement uses TRBV20-1 and TRBJ1-5; D is possibly TRBD1 (6 bases). Per germline, CDR1 DFQATT and CDR2 SNEGSKA (reference sequence). Between the trimmed V and J ends, which lost 0 bases and 4 bases, there was a span of 13 bases. The CDR3 extends over 15 amino acids. The CDR3 DNA sequence: TGCAGTGCTAGAGATGGTGGACAGTCAAATCAGCCCCAGCATTTT. This codes for CSARDGGQSNQPQHF.

With regard to this clonotype: Possible read error: a much larger clone is one base away. The chain combines TRBV12-3 or TRBV12-4 with TRBJ2-1; D tentatively fits TRBD1 or TRBD2 (6 bases each). V shed 6 bases and J shed 5 bases, with 14 bases lying between them. The CDR3 is 14 residues long. CDR3 region: CASRKGGSDNEQFF. Written as DNA, the CDR3 is TGTGCCAGCAGGAAAGGGGGGTCTGACAATGAGCAGTTCTTC.

This clonotype was seen at least ten times. The chain uses TRBV7-2 and TRBJ2-1, with D possibly TRBD2 on 6 matching bases. Germline V gene lookup returns CDR1 SGHTA and CDR2 FQGNSA. The CDR3 sequence is 16 residues long. Trimming took 2 bases from V and 5 from J, leaving 16 bases between them. The CDR3, as DNA: TGTGCCAGCAGCTTACCGGGCGGGGACCTGCACAATGAGCAGTTCTTC. This codes for CASSLPGGDLHNEQFF.

There are a few counts of this clonotype. The rearrangement links TRBV12-3 or TRBV12-4 to TRBJ1-5; tentative D call: TRBD1 (5 bases). The V gene lost 5 bases and the J gene lost 1 base, with 12 bases spanning the gap. The CDR3 contains 15 residues. The CDR3 loop is CASSRDSLSNQPQHF. CDR3 coding DNA: TGTGCCAGCAGTCGCGACAGCCTAAGCAATCAGCCCCAGCATTTT.

The chain recombines TRBV20-1 with TRBJ1-1; possible D gene TRBD1, 6 bases. V was pared by 3 bases and J by 1 base, with 15 bases between. The CDR3 totals 15 residues. In germline, CDR1 is DFQATT, CDR2 SNEGSKA (reference sequence). CDR3: CSASSPSTGNTEAFF. The CDR3 DNA follows: TGCAGTGCTAGTAGTCCTTCGACAGGGAACACTGAAGCTTTCTTT.

The rearrangement joins TRBV5-1 to TRBJ2-7, with D unclear. The CDR3 covers 14 residues. V was shortened by 0 bases and J by 3 bases, with 10 bases between the two germline ends. Per germline, CDR1 SGHRS and CDR2 YFSETQ. CDR3 amino acids: CASSLDGFNYEQYF. The DNA of the CDR3 is TGCGCCAGCAGCTTGGATGGGTTCAACTACGAGCAGTACTTC.

To note about this clonotype: Possible read error: a much larger clone is one base away. The V call is TRBV20-1, the J call TRBJ2-5, with 10 bases identical to TRBD2. The J call may be incorrect, as the DNA end agrees better with TRBJ2-7. CDR3 size: 14 residues. Germline V gene sequence: CDR1 DFQATT, CDR2 SNEGSKA (reference sequence). The DNA for the CDR3 is TGCAGTGCTAGTGGGACTAGCGCATTCTACGAGCAGTACTTC. Amino acids: CSASGTSAFYEQYF.

The chain combines TRBV20-1 with TRBJ2-5, with 10 nucleotides matching TRBD2. With V trimmed by 3 bases and J by 6 bases, 13 bases remained unmatched. The length of the CDR3 is 16 residues. Per germline, CDR1 DFQATT and CDR2 SNEGSKA (reference sequence). The CDR3 DNA reads as TGCAGTGCTAGCGGTCCTAGCGGGAGAACCCCGCAGACCCAGTACTTC. Encoded protein: CSASGPSGRTPQTQYF.

This clonotype turned up a few times. CDR3 in DNA: TGTGCCAGCACTGACCGGGACAGAGTAAATTACACTGAAGCTTTCTTT. This translates into CASTDRDRVNYTEAFF. The J gene is TRBJ1-1, the V gene TRBV2; 7 nucleotides match TRBD1. CDR1 and CDR2 (germline): SNHLY, FYNNEI. Germline trimming cut 7 bases from V and 3 bases from J; bases unmatched to any gene: 14. The CDR3 has 16 amino acids.

This clonotype was found a few times. A read error is possible here, since a much larger clone lies one base away. V is TRBV20-1 and J is TRBJ2-1, with no clear D. Gene TRBJ2-7 matches the end of the DNA better, so the J call may be wrong. Germline loops: CDR1 DFQATT, CDR2 SNEGSKA (reference sequence). The CDR3 is 16 amino acids. The CDR3 DNA reads as TGCAGTGCCGCATCAACGAAAGCCCACTCCTACAATGAGCAGTACTTC. Protein: CSAASTKAHSYNEQYF.

The chain uses TRBV5-4 and TRBJ2-3; 8 bases line up with TRBD1. The germline V gene encodes CDR1 SGHNT and CDR2 YYREEE (reference sequence). CDR3 length: 15 residues. V dropped 7 bases and J dropped 2; count of bases not matched to a gene: 9. CDR3 in DNA: TGTGCCAGCGACCCCGGGACAGGCCTCACAGATACGCAGTATTTT. Translating gives CASDPGTGLTDTQYF.

This clonotype was counted at least ten times. The gene calls are TRBV9 and TRBJ2-7; 9 positions match TRBD2. Unmatched junction bases numbered 9, after V lost 0 bases and J lost 2 bases. This CDR3 contains 17 residues. The germline CDR1 and CDR2 sequences are SGDLS and YYNGEE. The CDR3: CASSVAPSREGPYEQYF. For the CDR3, the DNA is TGTGCCAGCAGCGTAGCTCCATCGCGGGAGGGCCCCTACGAGCAGTACTTC.

A remark on this clonotype: Sequence at one end of the junction differs from germline and may be a read error. The chain carries TRBV25-1 and TRBJ2-1; maybe TRBD1 (5 bases). Germline V gene lookup returns CDR1 MGHDK and CDR2 SYGVNS. The CDR3 is made up of 15 amino acids. The DNA of the CDR3 is TGTGTCAGCAGCGACCACAACGTGGGGCCCCGCGAGCAGTTCTTC. Encoded protein: CVSSDHNVGPREQFF.

Remarks on this clonotype: A clone one base away is much larger, so this may be a read error. This chain uses TRBV27 with TRBJ2-7, with D maybe TRBD1 (5 bases). The J call may be in error: the DNA end matches TRBJ2-4 better. Per germline, CDR1 MNHEY and CDR2 SMNVEV (reference sequence). The CDR3 spans 14 residues. The CDR3 here is CASRLRRQPNIQYF. The CDR3 nucleotides read TGTGCCAGCAGGTTAAGGAGACAGCCAAACATTCAGTACTTC.

This clonotype has only a few counts. The chain is built from TRBV5-1 and TRBJ1-2; possibly TRBD1 for D (5 bases). CDR1 and CDR2 from the germline V gene are SGHRS and YFSETQ. Trimming stripped 4 bases from V and 8 bases from J, with 27 bases between. This CDR3 is built from 17 residues. For the CDR3, the DNA is TGCGCCAGCAGCCCTAGTTGGGAGGGGTACCCGCGTGGAGGCTACACCTTC. Protein product: CASSPSWEGYPRGGYTF.

This clonotype was observed a single time. The rearrangement links TRBV6-5 to TRBJ2-1, with TRBD2 matching 13 bases. V trimming: 5 bases; J trimming: 10 bases; junction bases outside the gene matches: 14. Germline CDR1 MNHEY, CDR2 SVGAGI. The CDR3 is made up of 17 amino acids. CDR3 sequence: CASSNGLAGDRLSEQFF. In DNA, the CDR3 is TGTGCCAGCAGTAACGGACTAGCGGGAGATCGGCTTAGCGAGCAGTTCTTC.

About this clonotype itself: This may arise from a read error, as a much more abundant clone is one base away. The J gene is TRBJ2-3, the V gene TRBV7-9; a possible D gene is TRBD2 (6 bases). The CDR3 runs 15 residues. V lost 5 bases, J lost 1 base, and 13 bases lay in between. CDR1 is SEHNR, CDR2 FQNEAQ, per germline (reference sequence). CDR3 nucleotide sequence: TGTGCCAGCAGCCCCCGCGGGATAGGCACAGATACGCAGTATTTT. This translates into CASSPRGIGTDTQYF.

This chain links TRBV12-3 or TRBV12-4 with TRBJ1-6, with D possibly TRBD1 on 6 matching bases. Trimming shortened V by 6 bases and J by 8 bases, and 11 bases separated the two germline ends. The CDR3 loop spans 13 amino acids. CDR3 in amino acids: CASSPYRDSPLHF. CDR3 in DNA: TGTGCCAGCAGCCCCTACAGGGATTCACCCCTCCACTTT.

The CDR3 nucleotides are TGCAGTGCTAGAGTGGGCTTTCGGGGCTACACCTTC. Its protein product is CSARVGFRGYTF. The chain has TRBV20-1 and TRBJ1-2; D remains ambiguous. V was trimmed by 1 base and J by 8 bases, leaving 11 bases between them. The CDR3 is 12 amino acids. Germline assignment: CDR1 DFQATT and CDR2 SNEGSKA (reference sequence).

The gene calls are TRBV27 and TRBJ1-2, with a weak D call TRBD1 (6 bases). Germline V gene sequence: CDR1 MNHEY, CDR2 SMNVEV (reference sequence). The germline V and J ends were trimmed by 7 bases and 8 bases, with 26 bases remaining between them. This CDR3 has 16 amino acids. The CDR3 spells CASNAMPGSPGAGYTF. CDR3 bases: TGTGCCAGCAACGCGATGCCGGGTTCGCCGGGGGCGGGCTACACCTTC.

The chain has TRBV28 and TRBJ2-2, with 7 bases matching TRBD1. The ends lost 6 bases at V and 0 bases at J; junction bases unmatched: 4. This CDR3 region has 15 residues. CDR1 is MDHEN and CDR2 is SYDVKM in the germline V gene. The CDR3 is CASSPGTANTGELFF. The CDR3 nucleotides are TGTGCCAGCAGCCCAGGGACAGCGAACACCGGGGAGCTGTTTTTT. Supplemented by reference TRBV28 and TRBJ2-2, the full variable domain reads DVKVTQSSRYLVKRTGEKVFLECVQDMDHENMFWYRQDPGLGLRLIYFSYDVKMKEKGDIPEGYSVSREKKERFSLILESASTNQTSMYLCASSPGTANTGELFFGEGSRLTVL.

This clonotype appeared a few times. The chain employs TRBV28 and TRBJ1-5; no firm D call. This CDR3 comprises 13 residues. The V gene's germline CDR1 is MDHEN and CDR2 SYDVKM. V lost 2 bases and J lost 9, with 11 bases in between. In DNA form, the CDR3 reads TGTGCCAGCAGTTTAGACGGAGTAGGGCCCCAGCATTTT. Protein: CASSLDGVGPQHF.